What follows is one TCR beta chain and its context. This CDR3 has 16 residues. V trimming: 5 bases; J trimming: 3 bases; junction bases outside the gene matches: 9. Germline V gives CDR1 SGHAT, CDR2 FQNNGV. Method: immunoSEQ multiplex PCR; TCRdb's copy keeps in-frame clones and lacks some. The table includes approximately 86,000 clones, 75% to 85% detected once. These data originate in a study of blood T cell repertoires in COVID-19. Sequenced: peripheral blood. The clonotype originates from a woman in her sixties or seventies with acute or convalescent COVID-19. V and J are TRBV11-2 and TRBJ2-7, with 11 bases aligning to TRBD2. This CDR3 reads CASSRTSGSFFYEQYF. CDR3 in DNA: TGTGCCAGCAGCAGGACTAGCGGGTCCTTTTTCTACGAGCAGTACTTC. The full variable domain, completed using reference TRBV11-2 and TRBJ2-7, is EAGVAQSPRYKIIEKRQSVAFWCNPISGHATLYWYQQILGQGPKLLIQFQNNGVVDDSQLPKDRFSAERLKGVDSTLKIQPAKLEDSAVYLCASSRTSGSFFYEQYFGPGTRLTVT.